The 20 T cell receptor beta chains reported below all come from one sample, sequenced in a study of blood T cell repertoires in COVID-19. TCRdb keeps only in-frame clones here, not all; method: immunoSEQ multiplex PCR. The sample lists approximately 280,000 clones; under 90% were seen once. Sequencing used PBMCs or T cells enriched from blood (not recorded which). Source of these receptors: an older woman who had recovered from COVID-19.

Note on this clone: Additional DNA sequences in this sample encode the identical CDR3. The V and J genes are TRBV5-1 and TRBJ2-1; 12 bases are shared with TRBD2. CDR3 length equals 15 residues. Germline V gives CDR1 SGHRS, CDR2 YFSETQ. The trim removed 4 bases at V and 7 bases at J, leaving 6 bases unmatched. This chain's CDR3 is CASSLGLAGLNEQFF. In DNA, the CDR3 is TGCGCCAGCAGCCTGGGACTAGCGGGTCTTAATGAGCAGTTCTTC.

V is TRBV12-2 and J is TRBJ2-1; the table names TRBD2, a call not compared with the DNA. TRBV12-2 has pseudogene status. This CDR3 spans 19 amino acids. The CDR3 region is CASRLVLAGGPFPHNEQFF. Here the CDR3 DNA reads TGTGCAAGTCGCTTAGTCTTAGCGGGGGGGCCATTCCCCCACAATGAGCAGTTCTTC.

V usage is TRBV5-1 and J usage is TRBJ2-3; 8 nucleotides align to TRBD1. This CDR3 region has 14 residues. CDR1 SGHRS and CDR2 YFSETQ come from the germline V gene. V shed 7 bases, J shed 2 bases, and the junction held 6 bases outside the gene matches. CDR3 residues: CASGETGATDTQYF. CDR3 DNA sequence: TGCGCCAGCGGTGAGACAGGGGCCACAGATACGCAGTATTTT.

This clone appeared once. The chain combines TRBV3-1 (or the pseudogene TRBV3-2) with TRBJ1-2; D may be TRBD1 (5 bases). The V end was cut by 0 bases, the J end by 7 bases, with 12 bases between. The CDR3 is 14 residues long. Germline V lookup: CDR1 LGHDT, CDR2 YNNKEL (reference sequence). CDR3: CASSQDTTGGGYTF. CDR3 nucleotide sequence: TGTGCCAGCAGCCAAGATACAACAGGCGGTGGCTACACCTTC.

The V gene is TRBV2, the J gene TRBJ2-7; D is undetermined. V dropped 4 bases and J dropped 2 bases, with 12 bases sitting between them. The CDR3 runs to 14 residues. Per the germline V gene, CDR1 is SNHLY and CDR2 is FYNNEI. As DNA, the CDR3 is TGTGCCAGCAGTGTAGGAGTGGGTCCCTACGAGCAGTACTTC. It encodes CASSVGVGPYEQYF.

The V call is TRBV12-3 or TRBV12-4, the J call TRBJ2-5, with D possibly matching TRBD1 (6 bases). The CDR3 sequence is 13 residues long. Trimming left V 5 bases short and J 5 bases short, with 12 bases between. The CDR3 nucleotides read TGTGCCAGCAGTCACAGGGTTGGGGAGACCCAGTACTTC. It yields the protein CASSHRVGETQYF.

CDR3 sequence reads: CASSLDSTYNEQFF. In nucleotides, the CDR3 is TGTGCCAGCAGCCTCGACTCAACCTACAATGAGCAGTTCTTC. The chain uses TRBV9 and TRBJ2-1; D is undetermined. Trimming pared 4 bases from V and 2 bases from J, leaving 10 bases between. From germline, CDR1 is SGDLS and CDR2 YYNGEE. The CDR3 runs to 14 residues. Supplemented by reference TRBV9 and TRBJ2-1, the full variable domain reads DSGVTQTPKHLITATGQRVTLRCSPRSGDLSVYWYQQSLDQGLQFLIQYYNGEERAKGNILERFSAQQFPDLHSELNLSSLELGDSALYFCASSLDSTYNEQFFGPGTRLTVL.

This clone has just one count. The chain uses TRBV7-9 and TRBJ2-2; D call uncertain. CDR1 is SEHNR, CDR2 FQNEAQ, per germline (reference sequence). The V gene lost 0 bases and the J gene lost 3 bases, with 8 bases spanning the gap. This CDR3 has 15 residues. The CDR3 DNA reads TGTGCCAGCAGCTTAGCTTCGGGTTACACCGGGGAGCTGTTTTTT. Amino acids: CASSLASGYTGELFF.

This clone occurred a few times. The chain couples TRBV10-3 to TRBJ2-1; no clear D gene. Looked up from germline, CDR1 is ENHRY and CDR2 is SYGVKD. The V gene lost 1 base and the J gene lost 0 bases, with 10 bases spanning the gap. This CDR3 has 16 residues. The CDR3 DNA sequence: TGTGCCATCAGTGAGTTAGGTGCAGGCTCCTACAATGAGCAGTTCTTC. This gives the protein CAISELGAGSYNEQFF.

V usage is TRBV7-3 and J usage is TRBJ2-2; the match to TRBD2 covers 11 bases. This CDR3 region has 19 residues. Germline V CDR1 and CDR2: SGHTA, FQGTGA. Unmatched junction bases numbered 8, after V lost 1 base and J lost 1 base. The CDR3 protein is CASSLRAASGGMNTGELFF. The CDR3 DNA reads as TGTGCCAGCAGCTTAAGGGCGGCTAGCGGGGGGATGAACACCGGGGAGCTGTTTTTT.

CDR3 loop: CATRQGNTEAFF. CDR3 bases: TGTGCCACCAGACAGGGCAACACTGAAGCTTTCTTT. The chain is built from TRBV24-1 and TRBJ1-1; a weak D match, TRBD1 (6 bases). This CDR3 region has 12 residues. Germline V gene sequence: CDR1 KGHDR, CDR2 SFDVKD. Between the trimmed V and J ends, which lost 7 bases and 2 bases, there was a span of 7 bases.

CDR3 in amino acids: CASSLDSGRYNEQFF. Written as DNA, the CDR3 is TGTGCCAGCAGCTTGGATAGCGGGAGGTACAATGAGCAGTTCTTC. The chain is built from TRBV5-4 and TRBJ2-1, with TRBD2 identical over 10 bases. This CDR3 comprises 15 residues. CDR1 is SGHNT and CDR2 is YYREEE in the germline V gene (reference sequence). V lost 0 bases and J lost 4; bases outside the gene matches: 1.

The chain links TRBV28 to TRBJ1-4; 11 nucleotides align to TRBD1. Trimming cost V 6 bases and J 6 bases; bases outside gene matches: 3. The CDR3 extends over 14 amino acids. Looked up from germline, CDR1 is MDHEN and CDR2 is SYDVKM. The CDR3 loop reads CASSPDRGHEKLFF. The CDR3 nucleotides are TGTGCCAGCAGCCCGGACAGGGGGCATGAAAAACTGTTTTTT.

The chain employs TRBV30 and TRBJ2-3, with a possible D match to TRBD1 (5 bases). The CDR3 runs to 14 residues. Germline assignment: CDR1 GTSNPN and CDR2 SVGIG (reference sequence). V was trimmed by 8 bases and J by 0 bases, leaving 15 bases between them. For the CDR3, the DNA is TGTGCCAGCCAGGGTAGCATAAGCACAGATACGCAGTATTTT. Translated, it gives CASQGSISTDTQYF.

The chain is built from TRBV2 and TRBJ1-5; D is possibly TRBD1 (6 bases). Germline loops: CDR1 SNHLY, CDR2 FYNNEI. This CDR3 has 14 residues. V gave up 6 bases and J gave up 4 bases, with 13 bases separating them. The CDR3 region has the DNA TGTGCCAGCAGCCTGGGGAGGGGGAATCAGCCCCAGCATTTT. It translates to CASSLGRGNQPQHF.

In this sample, this clone turned up once. V usage is TRBV7-9 and J usage is TRBJ2-1; 7 bases are a match to TRBD2. The CDR3 covers 11 residues. The ends lost 11 bases at V and 7 bases at J; junction bases unmatched: 5. Germline assignment: CDR1 SEHNR and CDR2 FQNEAQ (reference sequence). CDR3 amino acids: CASPGRNEQFF. The CDR3 nucleotides read TGTGCCTCGCCCGGGAGGAATGAGCAGTTCTTC.

The chain joins TRBV28 to TRBJ2-1; 8 bases map to TRBD1. Germline V gene sequence: CDR1 MDHEN, CDR2 SYDVKM. Trimming took 6 bases from V and 8 from J; bases not matched to a gene: 12. This CDR3 is 15 amino acids long. Here the CDR3 reads CASSRLSGGLDEQFF. The CDR3 region has the DNA TGTGCCAGCAGCCGCCTTTCAGGGGGCCTCGATGAGCAGTTCTTC.

The V call is TRBV19, the J call TRBJ1-1; 8 bases agree with TRBD1. Losses at the gene ends were 7 bases for V and 5 bases for J; bases not matched to a gene: 15. This CDR3 has 16 amino acids. CDR1 LNHDA and CDR2 SQIVND come from the germline V gene (reference sequence). CDR3 loop: CASTRNPGQGLTEAFF. The CDR3 bases are TGTGCCAGTACCCGGAATCCTGGACAGGGACTTACTGAAGCTTTCTTT.

The chain joins TRBV14 to TRBJ1-4, with D hard to call. CDR1 and CDR2 from the germline V gene are SGHDN and FVKESK. Between the trimmed V and J ends, which lost 5 bases and 7 bases, there was a span of 11 bases. There are 13 residues in the CDR3. As DNA, the CDR3 is TGTGCCAGCAGCGCGGGGATTGGTGAAAAACTGTTTTTT. Protein product: CASSAGIGEKLFF.

The V gene is TRBV7-8, the J gene TRBJ1-3; D gene uncertain. This CDR3 is 16 amino acids long. Trimming took 2 bases from V and 0 from J, leaving 11 bases between them. Germline V lookup: CDR1 SGHVS, CDR2 FQNEAQ. The CDR3 loop reads CASSLTMTISGNTIYF. In DNA form, the CDR3 reads TGTGCCAGCAGCTTAACGATGACAATCTCTGGAAACACCATATATTTT.